This T cell receptor beta chain was identified during a study of blood T cell repertoires in COVID-19. Study summary: Italy, Spain and the United States were the sources of the convalescent and acute COVID-19 samples. Sources were T cells, B-cell-depleted T cells, or PBMCs; the material itself was cDNA or gDNA.

Germline CDR1 MDHEN, CDR2 SYDVKM. V was clipped by 5 bases and J by 8 bases, with 18 bases between them. This CDR3 spans 15 amino acids. Original analysis: Reference gene primer amplification gave nucleated cell count estimates. The table came from immunoSEQ multiplex PCR; TCRdb's copy has only in-frame clones and leaves some out. That table gives V, J and clone size, and the DNA gave D and trimming. The sample holds a few hundred thousand clones, more than 75% seen once. The chain uses TRBV28 and TRBJ1-4; D remains ambiguous. Sequencing was done on a sample of peripheral blood. This sequence was found in a woman in her forties or fifties with acute or convalescent COVID-19. DNA of the CDR3: TGTGCCAGCAGTCCGAGGACCCTTGGAGGGGAAAAACTGTTTTTT. This sequence encodes CASSPRTLGGEKLFF.